This TCR beta chain was documented in a study of cytomegalovirus exposure and HLA in healthy donors (dated by TCRdb to the late 2010s). About the study as a whole: A later analysis indicated that the 95 to 150 validation repertoires were generated on the platform also employed for the 666 repertoires of the first cohort. The study was designed to test whether signatures of past pathogen exposure could be identified by cataloging public T cell receptors. A separate validation cohort of roughly 120 different subjects was used in addition to the approximately 640-subject first cohort. To predict cytomegalovirus infection status, the study combined high-throughput TCR immunosequencing, statistical association of individual TCRs with disease status, and machine learning.

Findings and caveats that apply to the study as a whole: The classifier was reported to diagnose cytomegalovirus status with high specificity and sensitivity in both the original cohort and the validation cohort. While some public TCRs were present in many individuals, most TCR sequences turned up only very rarely across donors. In vitro tests confirmed that a few of the cytomegalovirus-associated TCR beta chains recognize cytomegalovirus antigens. The authors suggested that the approach could potentially be generalized to other disease states and immunological phenotypes. A total of fewer than 200 TCR beta chains were listed by the study as associated with cytomegalovirus. All 120 or so repertoires were used to score co-occurrence in the validation cohort in a later analysis, because that analysis had no HLA typing for the cohort. A later analysis found that TCRs clustered in the first cohort also tended to co-occur in the roughly 120 validation repertoires, with approximately 95% of cluster scores above 0.

Donors formed part of the validation cohort, which comprised over a hundred subjects and was distinct from the first cohort of several hundred subjects. For this clone: The specificity of this receptor is unknown. No much larger clone is present one base from it, and per-base qualities are unavailable.

The library came from the immunoSEQ multiplex PCR assay. The authors' pipeline ran thus. To diagnose cytomegalovirus status from the catalog of TCR beta chain sequences, a statistical classification framework was built. As stored in TCRdb, this immuneACCESS dataset retains in-frame rearrangements with V and J assigned. A fraction of the clones does not appear; measured against another copy, unresolved V genes explain less than half of the discrepancy, and the remainder lacks a known reason. V and J calls plus clone size are reproduced from that table; the DNA served to infer D and trimming. This sample gives some 130,000 clones in total; approximately 84% of them show up just once. The ten top clones hold over 1.3% of the sample. Material: PBMCs. This sequence originates from a woman aged 25-40 years in good health and CMV-seronegative.

For the CDR3, the sequence is CASKGVVGVSPLHF. The DNA reads as follows: TGTGCCAGCAAGGGGGTCGTGGGTGTTTCACCCCTCCACTTT. Recombination connected TRBV2 to TRBJ1-6; the D gene is perhaps TRBD1, on 6 matching bases. The CDR3 measures 14 amino acids from cysteine to phenylalanine. Only the CDR3 DNA is retained, 42 bases long and in frame from the first base. V loses 7 bases of germline sequence and J loses 9 bases, and the interval between the two ends is 16 bases. Looking up the germline V gene yields CDR1 SNHLY and CDR2 FYNNEI. This CDR3, with the reference TRBV2 and TRBJ1-6 proteins standing in past its ends, gives the full variable domain EPEVTQTPSHQVTQMGQEVILRCVPISNHLYFYWYRQILGQKVEFLVSFYNNEISEKSEIFDDQFSVERPDGSNFTLKIRSTKLEDSAMYFCASKGVVGVSPLHFGNGTRLTVT.